This passage covers 31 T cell receptor beta chains from one sample sequenced in a study of blood T cell repertoires in COVID-19. Clones were sequenced by immunoSEQ multiplex PCR, and TCRdb holds only the in-frame ones, with some missing. The table has just over 150,000 clones, approximately 92% seen once; the top ten hold approximately 4.9%. The sequenced sample was peripheral blood. Every receptor here comes from a man aged 30-40 years with COVID-19, enrolled during active disease.

The J gene is TRBJ1-1, the V gene TRBV12-5; no clear D. The CDR3 totals 16 residues. Trimming removed 0 bases from V and 7 bases from J, with 18 bases in between. The germline V gene encodes CDR1 LGHNT and CDR2 FRNRAP. Here the CDR3 reads CASGLVHIGETNEAFF. CDR3 sequence (DNA): TGTGCTAGTGGTTTGGTACACATCGGAGAGACCAATGAAGCTTTCTTT.

This chain connects TRBV6-2 or TRBV6-3 to TRBJ2-7; D is unresolved. V lost 2 bases and J lost 7, with 6 bases in between. The length of the CDR3 is 11 residues. Germline V CDR1 and CDR2: MNHEY, SVGEGT. In DNA form, the CDR3 reads TGTGCCAGCAGTTACCTCAGGGAGCAGTACTTC. Translated, it gives CASSYLREQYF.

The chain couples TRBV27 to TRBJ1-5, with D hard to call. Trimming took off 2 bases at V and 0 bases at J, with 23 bases between the two ends. This CDR3 has 20 amino acids. CDR1 and CDR2 (germline): MNHEY, SMNVEV (reference sequence). CDR3 sequence: CASSLRLPLAGQYSNQPQHF. CDR3 coding DNA: TGTGCCAGCAGTTTAAGGTTGCCTCTGGCAGGCCAGTATAGCAATCAGCCCCAGCATTTT.

V is TRBV11-2 and J is TRBJ1-1, with D unclear. V gave up 1 base and J gave up 1 base, with 7 bases separating them. The CDR3 contains 14 residues. Germline V gives CDR1 SGHAT, CDR2 FQNNGV. CDR3 sequence reads: CASSLVGGNTEAFF. CDR3 coding DNA: TGTGCCAGCAGCTTAGTCGGCGGGAACACTGAAGCTTTCTTT.

The rearrangement links TRBV5-5 to TRBJ2-7; D remains ambiguous. The V end lost 0 bases, the J end lost 4 bases, and 11 bases lay between the germline ends. Germline V lookup: CDR1 SGHKS, CDR2 YYEKEE (reference sequence). CDR3 length: 14 amino acids. DNA of the CDR3: TGTGCCAGCAGCTTGGCACCTGGCAAATACGAGCAGTACTTC. It is translated as CASSLAPGKYEQYF.

As DNA, the CDR3 is TGTGCCAGCAGCTTAGCGTCGGTAACTGGAAACACCATATATTTT. It is translated as CASSLASVTGNTIYF. The chain uses TRBV7-2 and TRBJ1-3, with D unresolved. CDR3 size: 15 residues. Trimming cost V 0 bases and J 2 bases, with 8 bases left between them. CDR1 SGHTA and CDR2 FQGNSA come from the germline V gene.

Remarks on this clone: The sample carries other DNA sequences with the same CDR3. The chain is built from TRBV19 and TRBJ2-7; 7 positions agree with TRBD1. The CDR3 is 14 amino acids. V shed 4 bases, J shed 2 bases, and the junction held 5 bases outside the gene matches. Per germline, CDR1 LNHDA and CDR2 SQIVND (reference sequence). The DNA of the CDR3 is TGTGCCAGTAGTACGGGGACAGCCACCTACGAGCAGTACTTC. Protein: CASSTGTATYEQYF.

The chain is built from TRBV28 and TRBJ2-7; TRBD2 is a possible D gene (5 bases). The CDR3 consists of 13 residues. Germline values: CDR1 MDHEN, CDR2 SYDVKM. The V gene lost 8 bases and the J gene lost 6 bases, with 17 bases spanning the gap. The CDR3 region has the DNA TGTGCCAGCGTGATTAGAGGGTTGGTCGAGCAGTACTTC. Translating it yields CASVIRGLVEQYF.

This chain joins TRBV2 and TRBJ1-2, with 12 bases identical to TRBD1. The CDR3 has 12 amino acids. The germline V gene encodes CDR1 SNHLY and CDR2 FYNNEI. Trimming at V came to 8 bases and at J to 6 bases, leaving 1 base not matched to a gene. CDR3: CASRDRGHGYTF. The CDR3 region has the DNA TGTGCCAGCCGGGACAGGGGGCATGGCTACACCTTC.

The genes are TRBV6-5 and TRBJ1-1; 7 bases map to TRBD1. V shed 1 base and J 1 base; nucleotides not matched to a gene: 3. The germline V gene encodes CDR1 MNHEY and CDR2 SVGAGI. The CDR3 runs 15 residues. This chain's CDR3 is CASSYWGTANTEAFF. CDR3 nucleotides: TGTGCCAGCAGTTACTGGGGGACAGCGAACACTGAAGCTTTCTTT.

The gene calls are TRBV9 and TRBJ1-1; 9 bases match TRBD1. Germline CDR1 and CDR2: SGDLS and YYNGEE. The CDR3 loop spans 17 amino acids. With 0 bases clipped from V and 3 bases from J, the junction kept 9 bases outside the gene matches. CDR3 sequence reads: CASSVGSWDRVYTEAFF. CDR3 nucleotide sequence: TGTGCCAGCAGCGTAGGAAGTTGGGACAGGGTGTACACTGAAGCTTTCTTT. Supplemented by reference TRBV9 and TRBJ1-1, the full variable domain reads DSGVTQTPKHLITATGQRVTLRCSPRSGDLSVYWYQQSLDQGLQFLIQYYNGEERAKGNILERFSAQQFPDLHSELNLSSLELGDSALYFCASSVGSWDRVYTEAFFGQGTRLTVV.

The chain recombines TRBV6-5 with TRBJ2-7, with D possibly being TRBD1 (5 bases). Germline V gene data show CDR1 as MNHEY and CDR2 as SVGAGI. The V end was cut by 7 bases, the J end by 2 bases, with 18 bases between. The CDR3 totals 15 residues. The CDR3 DNA is TGTGCCAGCACCTACGGCCCAGGGAATCCCTACGAGCAGTACTTC. Amino acid sequence: CASTYGPGNPYEQYF.

This sequence joins TRBV11-3 and TRBJ2-1; D is ambiguous. The CDR3 length is 14 residues. Germline values: CDR1 SGHNT, CDR2 YENEEA. V was clipped by 5 bases and J by 1 base, with 9 bases between them. The CDR3 reads CASSTGSSYNEQFF. The CDR3 bases are TGTGCCAGCAGCACCGGGTCATCCTACAATGAGCAGTTCTTC.

This chain connects TRBV7-2 to TRBJ2-5; 9 bases are a match to TRBD1. Looked up from germline, CDR1 is SGHTA and CDR2 is FQGNSA. The CDR3 is 17 amino acids. V trimming: 3 bases; J trimming: 6 bases; junction bases outside the gene matches: 14. DNA of the CDR3: TGTGCCAGCAGCTTGGATTCCGGGACAGGGATCGCAAAGACCCAGTACTTC. Its protein is CASSLDSGTGIAKTQYF.

This chain connects TRBV5-4 to TRBJ2-7, with D tentatively TRBD1 (6 bases). CDR1 is SGHNT and CDR2 is YYREEE in the germline V gene (reference sequence). The V gene lost 4 bases and the J gene lost 2 bases, with 13 bases spanning the gap. The CDR3 is 14 residues long. CDR3 bases: TGTGCCAGCAGCCCGCCGGGACAAACCTACGAGCAGTACTTC. Residues: CASSPPGQTYEQYF.

The chain is built from TRBV27 and TRBJ1-1; the match to TRBD1 covers 7 bases. The CDR3 has 15 residues. The J segment lost 4 bases and the V segment lost 2 bases, leaving 7 bases of the junction unmatched. The germline V gene has CDR1 MNHEY and CDR2 SMNVEV (reference sequence). In DNA, the CDR3 is TGTGCCAGCAGTTTAGTGAGGGGGCCTAGCACTGAAGCTTTCTTT. This translates into CASSLVRGPSTEAFF.

This sequence joins TRBV19 and TRBJ1-5, with 7 bases fitting TRBD1. CDR1 is LNHDA, CDR2 SQIVND, per germline (reference sequence). The CDR3 length is 12 residues. The trim removed 6 bases at V and 7 bases at J, leaving 3 bases unmatched. CDR3 sequence (DNA): TGTGCCAGTAGGACAGGGTTGCAGCCCCAGCATTTT. This translates into CASRTGLQPQHF.

V gene TRBV9 combines with J gene TRBJ2-2; 7 bases match TRBD2. V was pared by 0 bases and J by 7 bases, with 9 bases of the junction left unmatched. The CDR3 has 16 amino acids. Germline V CDR1 and CDR2: SGDLS, YYNGEE. The CDR3 protein is CASSVGTSYEGGELFF. CDR3 nucleotides: TGTGCCAGCAGCGTAGGGACTAGTTATGAGGGCGGGGAGCTGTTTTTT.

This chain connects TRBV7-9 to TRBJ2-7, with D maybe TRBD2 (6 bases). V lost 1 base and J 4 bases, leaving 11 bases between the germline ends. CDR3 length: 14 amino acids. Germline V gene lookup returns CDR1 SEHNR and CDR2 FQNEAQ (reference sequence). The CDR3 region has the DNA TGTGCCAGCAGCTTAGTTGCGGGGATTTACGAGCAGTACTTC. Its protein product is CASSLVAGIYEQYF.

This clone is a singleton in its sample. This chain uses TRBV7-8 with TRBJ1-3, with D possibly matching TRBD1 (5 bases). Looked up from germline, CDR1 is SGHVS and CDR2 is FQNEAQ. The CDR3 has 16 residues. The V gene lost 1 base and the J gene lost 3 bases, with 13 bases spanning the gap. The CDR3 coding sequence is TGTGCCAGCAGCTTAGGTCAGGGCCTAAGTGGAAACACCATATATTTT. Protein sequence: CASSLGQGLSGNTIYF.

The rearrangement links TRBV28 to TRBJ1-2; D possibly corresponds to TRBD1 (6 bases). The germline V gene encodes CDR1 MDHEN and CDR2 SYDVKM. This CDR3 contains 13 residues. V was pared by 3 bases and J by 5 bases, with 10 bases between. CDR3 sequence: CASSFGQLYGYTF. The DNA of the CDR3 is TGTGCCAGCAGTTTTGGACAGCTTTATGGCTACACCTTC.

J is TRBJ1-2 and V is TRBV5-6; 10 nucleotides agree with TRBD1. The germline CDR1 and CDR2 sequences are SGHDT and YYEEEE. The CDR3 length is 15 residues. V shed 4 bases, J shed 4 bases, and the junction held 7 bases outside the gene matches. CDR3 residues: CASSDWTGGGYGYTF. CDR3 bases: TGTGCCAGCAGCGACTGGACAGGGGGTGGCTATGGCTACACCTTC.

The CDR3 here is CASSFRQGKAYGYTF. In nucleotides, the CDR3 is TGTGCCAGCAGCTTCAGACAGGGAAAAGCCTATGGCTACACCTTC. The gene calls are TRBV7-9 and TRBJ1-2, with 7 bases matching TRBD1. Trimming cost V 3 bases and J 4 bases; bases outside gene matches: 8. Germline CDR1 and CDR2: SEHNR and FQNEAQ (reference sequence). The CDR3 runs to 15 residues. Full variable domain (missing parts from reference TRBV7-9 and TRBJ1-2): DTGVSQNPRHKITKRGQNVTFRCDPISEHNRLYWYRQTLGQGPEFLTYFQNEAQLEKSRLLSDRFSAERPKGSFSTLEIQRTEQGDSAMYLCASSFRQGKAYGYTFGSGTRLTVV.

This rearrangement joins TRBV19 to TRBJ2-5; 9 nucleotides agree with TRBD1. The V gene end was trimmed by 8 bases and the J gene end by 7 bases; junction bases not matched to a gene: 8. The CDR3 runs to 13 residues. Germline V lookup: CDR1 LNHDA, CDR2 SQIVND (reference sequence). Here the CDR3 DNA reads TGTGCCAGTGGGACAGGGCTGTTGGGGACCCAGTACTTC. It codes for CASGTGLLGTQYF.

CDR3 DNA sequence: TGCGCCAGCAGCCAAGCGATTCGTGGGCGGGAGTCAGATGAGCAGTTCTTC. The encoded protein is CASSQAIRGRESDEQFF. The chain has TRBV4-3 and TRBJ2-1; 7 bases match TRBD2. J was trimmed by 8 bases and V by 1 base; bases with no gene match: 14. The CDR3 totals 17 residues. The germline V gene encodes CDR1 LGHNA and CDR2 YSLEER.

The chain carries TRBV7-8 and TRBJ2-2, with 8 nucleotides matching TRBD2. CDR1 is SGHVS and CDR2 is FQNEAQ in the germline V gene. Trimming cost V 2 bases and J 5 bases; bases outside gene matches: 4. The CDR3 length is 15 residues. The CDR3 is CASSLRPSGTGELFF. The CDR3 DNA sequence: TGTGCCAGCAGCTTACGACCTAGCGGGACCGGGGAGCTGTTTTTT.

The V and J genes are TRBV7-9 and TRBJ2-7; D may be TRBD2 (5 bases). Germline V gene sequence: CDR1 SEHNR, CDR2 FQNEAQ (reference sequence). V lost 1 base to trimming and J lost 4 bases, with 14 bases between them. There are 15 residues in the CDR3. Here the CDR3 reads CASSLVPDFPYEQYF. The CDR3, as DNA: TGTGCCAGCAGCTTAGTCCCGGACTTTCCTTACGAGCAGTACTTC.

V and J are TRBV9 and TRBJ2-2; 7 bases match TRBD1. The trim removed 4 bases at V and 2 bases at J, leaving 11 bases unmatched. Germline values: CDR1 SGDLS, CDR2 YYNGEE. The CDR3 is made up of 17 amino acids. CDR3 sequence reads: CASSPLIDRANTGELFF. The CDR3 DNA reads TGTGCCAGCAGCCCCCTCATCGACAGGGCAAACACCGGGGAGCTGTTTTTT. Using reference TRBV9 and TRBJ2-2 for the parts outside the CDR3, the full variable domain is DSGVTQTPKHLITATGQRVTLRCSPRSGDLSVYWYQQSLDQGLQFLIQYYNGEERAKGNILERFSAQQFPDLHSELNLSSLELGDSALYFCASSPLIDRANTGELFFGEGSRLTVL.

The chain employs TRBV10-3 and TRBJ1-5; 7 nucleotides match TRBD1. CDR3 length: 15 residues. In germline, CDR1 is ENHRY, CDR2 SYGVKD. Trimming took 6 bases from V and 0 from J; bases not matched to a gene: 5. CDR3 in DNA: TGTGCCATCAGCTGGACAGGATATAGCAATCAGCCCCAGCATTTT. It yields the protein CAISWTGYSNQPQHF.

This chain uses TRBV5-6 with TRBJ1-3, with unresolved D. V dropped 4 bases and J dropped 0 bases, with 11 bases sitting between them. The CDR3 loop spans 15 amino acids. The germline gives CDR1 SGHDT, CDR2 YYEEEE. CDR3 nucleotide sequence: TGTGCCAGCAGCGGAGTTGCGGGCTCTGGAAACACCATATATTTT. Protein: CASSGVAGSGNTIYF.

The chain uses TRBV7-9 and TRBJ1-4; 7 bases are shared with TRBD1. This CDR3 spans 14 amino acids. The V gene's germline CDR1 is SEHNR and CDR2 FQNEAQ (reference sequence). The V and J ends lost 6 bases and 4 bases, in that order; junction bases with no gene match: 5. CDR3 coding DNA: TGTGCCAGCAGTTCGGGACAGCTTAATGAAAAACTGTTTTTT. Protein sequence: CASSSGQLNEKLFF.